A selection of T cell receptor beta chains follows, all from one sample in a study of OX40 agonist ivuxolimab in advanced cancers. This table comes from immunoSEQ multiplex PCR, and its TCRdb copy is limited to in-frame clones, with some not included. The table includes about 7,800 clones, around 78% detected once. The sample consisted of CD4+ or CD8+ T cells sorted from blood, taken in a trial of the OX40 agonist ivuxolimab. These receptors all come from an adult with an advanced solid tumor such as melanoma, head and neck, liver or kidney cancer. The CDR3 runs from the conserved cysteine through the conserved F or W. A D gene is named only where the DNA matches it firmly. A clone size is listed for some rows: how often the clone was seen (once, few, many), or a class if it is expanded.

D,size,V,J,CDR3,DNA
-,-,TRBV7-3,TRBJ2-1,CASSLVGGGGDEQFF,TGTGCCAGCAGCTTAGTTGGCGGGGGCGGCGATGAGCAGTTCTTC
TRBD2,-,TRBV7-9,TRBJ2-1,CASSLTSGSPPDEQFF,TGTGCCAGCAGCTTGACTAGCGGGAGCCCTCCGGATGAGCAGTTCTTC
TRBD2,-,TRBV5-1,TRBJ2-7,CASRFEPGLAAYEQYF,TGCGCCAGCAGATTCGAGCCGGGACTAGCGGCCTACGAGCAGTACTTC
TRBD1,-,TRBV7-6,TRBJ2-2,CASSLVTGANTGELFF,TGTGCCAGCAGCTTAGTTACAGGGGCGAACACCGGGGAGCTGTTTTTT
-,few,TRBV7-8,TRBJ1-2,CASSPGTWEGYGYTF,TGTGCCAGCAGCCCTGGGACCTGGGAGGGCTATGGCTACACCTTC
-,-,TRBV27,TRBJ1-5,CASSSWTAREPQHF,TGTGCCAGCAGTAGTTGGACAGCCAGGGAGCCCCAGCATTTT
-,medium-sized,TRBV7-6,TRBJ1-4,CASSGTSYEKLFF,TGTGCCAGCAGCGGGACCTCTTATGAAAAACTGTTTTTT
-,-,TRBV7-9,TRBJ2-1,CASSLGDSSSYNEQFF,TGTGCCAGCAGCTTAGGGGACTCATCCTCCTACAATGAGCAGTTCTTC
-,-,TRBV18,TRBJ2-7,CASSPGYEQYF,TGTGCCAGCTCACCAGGCTACGAGCAGTACTTC
-,-,TRBV29-1,TRBJ1-1,CSVEGGNTEAFF,TGCAGCGTTGAAGGAGGGAACACTGAAGCTTTCTTT
TRBD2,-,TRBV5-1,TRBJ2-7,CASTAGLGKAEQYF,TGCGCCAGCACCGCGGGACTAGGGAAAGCCGAGCAGTACTTC
-,-,TRBV7-2,TRBJ1-5,CASSPGNNQPQHF,TGTGCCAGCAGCCCAGGGAACAATCAGCCCCAGCATTTT
-,-,TRBV6-6,TRBJ2-5,CASSYSGWETQYF,TGTGCCAGCAGTTACTCTGGGTGGGAGACCCAGTACTTC
-,-,TRBV19,TRBJ1-5,CASSREGILSNQPQHF,TGTGCCAGTAGTAGGGAGGGGATACTTAGCAATCAGCCCCAGCATTTT
-,-,TRBV7-9,TRBJ1-4,CASSQRERRTNEKLFF,TGTGCCAGCAGCCAACGGGAGAGGAGGACTAATGAAAAACTGTTTTTT
-,few,TRBV19,TRBJ1-1,CASSSAGLNTEAFF,TGTGCCAGTAGTTCCGCCGGACTGAACACTGAAGCTTTCTTT
TRBD2,-,TRBV6-5,TRBJ2-5,CASSRLAGSQETQYF,TGTGCCAGCAGCCGACTAGCGGGGAGCCAAGAGACCCAGTACTTC
TRBD1,-,TRBV29-1,TRBJ1-2,CSVVRTGPANYGYTF,TGCAGCGTTGTTAGGACAGGCCCCGCTAACTATGGCTACACCTTC
-,medium-sized,TRBV5-8,TRBJ2-3,CASSAGTGGTDTQYF,TGTGCCAGCAGCGCCGGGACGGGGGGCACAGATACGCAGTATTTT
-,few,TRBV4-1,TRBJ1-1,CASSHWGASTEAFF,TGCGCCAGCAGCCATTGGGGGGCGAGCACTGAAGCTTTCTTT
-,-,TRBV5-1,TRBJ2-7,CASSLGPGSREQYF,TGCGCCAGCAGCTTGGGGCCGGGGTCGAGAGAGCAGTACTTC
TRBD2,-,TRBV9,TRBJ2-5,CASSVGSSGQETQYF,TGTGCCAGCAGCGTAGGGTCTAGCGGGCAAGAGACCCAGTACTTC
-,-,TRBV7-3,TRBJ2-3,CASSLPVGHPDRTDTQYF,TGTGCCAGCAGCTTACCCGTGGGGCACCCCGATCGCACAGATACGCAGTATTTT
TRBD1,-,TRBV11-2,TRBJ2-7,CASSLDPGQYDHEQYF,TGTGCCAGCAGCTTAGATCCGGGACAGTATGACCACGAGCAGTACTTC
-,few,TRBV4-3,TRBJ1-1,CASSQGVRAGTEAFF,TGCGCCAGCAGCCAAGGGGTCAGGGCTGGAACTGAAGCTTTCTTT
TRBD1,-,TRBV27,TRBJ2-2,CASSSNRQGDTGELFF,TGTGCCAGCAGTTCTAACAGACAGGGGGACACCGGGGAGCTGTTTTTT